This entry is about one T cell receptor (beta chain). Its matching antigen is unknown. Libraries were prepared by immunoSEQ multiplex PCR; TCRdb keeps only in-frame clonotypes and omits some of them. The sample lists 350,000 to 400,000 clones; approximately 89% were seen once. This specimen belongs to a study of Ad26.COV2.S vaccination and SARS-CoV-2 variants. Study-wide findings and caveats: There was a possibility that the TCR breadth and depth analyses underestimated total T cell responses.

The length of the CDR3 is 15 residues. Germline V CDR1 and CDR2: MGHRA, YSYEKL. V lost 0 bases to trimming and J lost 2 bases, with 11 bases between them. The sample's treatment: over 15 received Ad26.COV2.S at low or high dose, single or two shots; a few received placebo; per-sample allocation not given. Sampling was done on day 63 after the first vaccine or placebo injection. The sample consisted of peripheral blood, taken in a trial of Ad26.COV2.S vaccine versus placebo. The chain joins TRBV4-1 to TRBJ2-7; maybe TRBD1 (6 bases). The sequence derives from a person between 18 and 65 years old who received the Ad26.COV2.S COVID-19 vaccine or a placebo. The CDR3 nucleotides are TGCGCCAGCAGCCAAGATGGGACAAACCCCTACGAGCAGTACTTC. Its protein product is CASSQDGTNPYEQYF.